Here is one T cell receptor beta chain with its context. The entry originates in a study of OX40 agonist ivuxolimab in advanced cancers. About the study: Age averaged 60 years (range roughly 23 to 79), and more than 80% were male.

The assay was immunoSEQ multiplex PCR, and TCRdb's table has in-frame clones only and misses some. The repertoire includes 50,000 to 70,000 clones, 85% to 90% of them detected once, and about 0.41% sits in the top ten. The CDR3 length is 15 residues. Looked up from germline, CDR1 is GTSNPN and CDR2 is SVGIG (reference sequence). V gave up 4 bases and J gave up 6 bases; unmatched junction bases: 13. The source of this sequence is an adult with an advanced solid tumor such as melanoma, head and neck, liver or kidney cancer. Sequencing was performed on CD4+ or CD8+ T cells sorted from blood, taken in a trial of the OX40 agonist ivuxolimab. The genes are TRBV30 and TRBJ2-7; 9 bases map to TRBD1. The CDR3 nucleotides are TGTGCCTGGACAACAGGGGGCATAATGGGAGGCGAGCAGTACTTC. This encodes CAWTTGGIMGGEQYF. The whole variable domain, remainder taken from reference TRBV30 and TRBJ2-7, is SQTIHQWPATLVQPVGSPLSLECTVEGTSNPNLYWYRQAAGRGLQLLFYSVGIGQISSEVPQNLSASRPQDRQFILSSKKLLLSDSGFYLCAWTTGGIMGGEQYFGPGTRLTVT.